The present entry profiles one T cell receptor (beta chain) with its context. These data belong to a study of blood T cell repertoires in COVID-19. Study summary: Spain, Italy and the United States supplied samples that represented acute and convalescent COVID-19.

During active infection, Seattle patients enrolled and were then monitored through disease. Per the study methods: It was from reference gene primer amplification that nucleated cell counts were estimated. TCRdb's copy holds only in-frame clones and misses some; the assay was immunoSEQ multiplex PCR. V, J and clone size reflect that table, while D and trimming were determined from the DNA. The sample carries around 100,000 clones, 90% recorded once. This CDR3 contains 12 residues. V gave up 11 bases and J gave up 7 bases, with 15 bases separating them. The specimen sequenced was peripheral blood. This TCR was sampled from a man younger than 35 with COVID-19, enrolled during active disease. The rearrangement joins TRBV12-3 or TRBV12-4 to TRBJ2-1; D is ambiguous. The CDR3 loop is CASISARNEQFF. The DNA of the CDR3 is TGTGCCTCAATCTCCGCCCGGAATGAGCAGTTCTTC.